The next 7 T cell receptor beta chains were all read from a single sample in a study of beta chain features in type 1 diabetes. Study findings and constraints: Researchers report that Type 1 diabetes patients had moderately but significantly shorter TCRB CDR3s across all four CD4+ subsets.

Isolated RNA was reverse transcribed in full, so expressed TCRB transcripts were sequenced. The assay was immunoSEQ multiplex PCR, and TCRdb's table has in-frame clones only and misses some. The repertoire holds about 260,000 clones, with just over 20% as singletons. Their specific antigens are unknown. Sequenced material: naive CD4+ T cells from blood. Every receptor here comes from a woman aged 35 to 49 with type 1 diabetes.

This clone was counted a few times. The J gene is TRBJ2-3, the V gene TRBV4-3; no definite D call. Trimming pared 4 bases from V and 2 bases from J, leaving 10 bases between. This CDR3 has 14 amino acids. Germline values: CDR1 LGHNA, CDR2 YSLEER. The CDR3 loop reads CASSLTPTTDTQYF. The CDR3 nucleotides read TGCGCCAGCAGCCTTACTCCTACCACAGATACGCAGTATTTT.

Only a few counts were recorded for this clone. This chain connects TRBV2 to TRBJ1-2; D gene unclear. The ends were cut back, 0 bases at V and 8 bases at J, with 4 bases in the middle. The CDR3 is made up of 11 amino acids. Per germline, CDR1 SNHLY and CDR2 FYNNEI. The chain's CDR3 is CASSEARGYTF. The DNA for the CDR3 is TGTGCCAGCAGTGAAGCCAGGGGCTACACCTTC.

In this sample, this clone turned up once. The chain has TRBV4-3 and TRBJ2-1; 8 nucleotides match TRBD2. Looked up from germline, CDR1 is LGHNA and CDR2 is YSLEER. V dropped 2 bases and J dropped 9; count of bases not matched to a gene: 12. The CDR3 spans 16 residues. The CDR3 DNA reads as TGCGCCAGCAGCCAATCTATGCGGGGGGCCCTGGGTGAGCAGTTCTTC. This encodes CASSQSMRGALGEQFF.

V usage is TRBV6-6 and J usage is TRBJ2-4, with unresolved D. The germline V gene encodes CDR1 MNHNY and CDR2 SVGAGI (reference sequence). V lost 2 bases and J 0 bases, leaving 5 bases between the germline ends. The CDR3 sequence is 14 residues long. The CDR3 coding sequence is TGTGCCAGCAGTTACGTCCTAGCCAAAAACATTCAGTACTTC. Amino acid sequence: CASSYVLAKNIQYF.

The rearrangement links TRBV9 to TRBJ1-2; D gene unclear. The germline V and J ends were trimmed by 4 bases and 3 bases, with 10 bases remaining between them. The length of the CDR3 is 13 residues. CDR1 and CDR2 from the germline V gene are SGDLS and YYNGEE. CDR3 bases: TGTGCCAGCAGCCCAGGACTCGACTATGGCTACACCTTC. It translates to CASSPGLDYGYTF.

The table lists this clone with a few counts. The chain joins TRBV7-8 to TRBJ2-3, with D maybe TRBD2 (5 bases). The V end lost 4 bases, the J end lost 3 bases, and 23 bases lay between the germline ends. Germline loops: CDR1 SGHVS, CDR2 FQNEAQ. The CDR3 has 18 residues. The CDR3 sequence: CASSYTAGRTGDTDTQYF. The CDR3 nucleotides are TGTGCCAGCAGCTATACCGCTGGGCGGACTGGGGATACAGATACGCAGTATTTT. The full variable domain, in which reference TRBV7-8 and TRBJ2-3 provide the parts outside the CDR3, is GAGVSQSPRYKVAKRGQDVALRCDPISGHVSLFWYQQALGQGPEFLTYFQNEAQLDKSGLPSDRFFAERPEGSVSTLKIQRTQQEDSAVYLCASSYTAGRTGDTDTQYFGPGTRLTVL.

The chain has TRBV6-5 and TRBJ1-2; D call uncertain. The CDR3 is 15 residues long. Germline lookup yields CDR1 MNHEY and CDR2 SVGAGI. V lost 6 bases to trimming and J lost 3 bases, with 17 bases between them. CDR3 sequence: CASRPQFSTDYGYTF. In DNA form, the CDR3 reads TGTGCCAGCAGGCCACAGTTTTCTACTGACTATGGCTACACCTTC.